Following are 15 T cell receptor beta chains from one sample sequenced in a study of shared clonotypes between healthy human individuals (dated by TCRdb to the early 2020s). The method was the immunoSEQ multiplex PCR assay. Here the immuneACCESS table is served through TCRdb, limited to in-frame sequences with V and J called. Missing clones are a known gap in these copies; in checked studies unresolved V genes cover under half, and the rest lacks a known reason. Counted in this sample were about 2,100,000 clones; 85% to 95% of them appeared once. In total, the top ten clones hold more than 1.5% of the sample. CD8 naive samples were obtained by positive selection for CCR7 among CD45RO-negative cells, yielding a CD45RA+CCR7+ population from which TemRA cells were excluded. The material sequenced was naive CD8+ T cells from PBMCs. This specimen's cell subset or site label, interpreted: CD45RA+CCR7+. These receptors all come from a man between 18 and 35 years old in good health. Some clones in this sample may be carry-over from other donors' samples.

This clone occurred a few times. Other DNA sequences in this sample translate to the same CDR3. This chain connects TRBV9 to TRBJ1-4; D call uncertain. Germline CDR1 and CDR2: SGDLS and YYNGEE. V gave up 0 bases and J gave up 0 bases, with 6 bases separating them. The CDR3 has 15 residues. Here the CDR3 reads CASSVDSATNEKLFF. Written as DNA, the CDR3 is TGTGCCAGCAGCGTAGACAGCGCAACTAATGAAAAACTGTTTTTT.

The rearrangement links TRBV11-2 to TRBJ1-2; TRBD1 matches 8 bases. Trimming took 5 bases from V and 6 from J; bases not matched to a gene: 5. CDR3 length: 13 amino acids. In germline, CDR1 is SGHAT, CDR2 FQNNGV. The CDR3 sequence: CASSPTGGNGYTF. CDR3 nucleotides: TGTGCCAGCAGCCCTACAGGGGGTAATGGCTACACCTTC.

The V gene is TRBV15, the J gene TRBJ1-1, with a possible D match to TRBD1 (5 bases). The CDR3 is 15 amino acids. CDR1 and CDR2 (germline): LNHNV, YYDKDF (reference sequence). V was shortened by 0 bases and J by 6 bases, with 14 bases between the two germline ends. CDR3 in DNA: TGTGCCACCAGCAGAGATGGCAGGGAGAGACCTGAAGCTTTCTTT. This codes for CATSRDGRERPEAFF.

The chain employs TRBV11-2 and TRBJ2-3; unclear D gene. This CDR3 has 15 residues. Between the trimmed V and J ends, which lost 1 base and 0 bases, there was a span of 8 bases. CDR1 and CDR2 from the germline V gene are SGHAT and FQNNGV. CDR3 protein: CASSLAVLSTDTQYF. The CDR3 bases are TGTGCCAGCAGCTTAGCGGTTCTGAGCACAGATACGCAGTATTTT.

The gene calls are TRBV27 and TRBJ2-7; D is perhaps TRBD2 (6 bases). Trimming pared 6 bases from V and 11 bases from J, leaving 26 bases between. Germline V gives CDR1 MNHEY, CDR2 SMNVEV (reference sequence). The CDR3 contains 15 residues. CDR3 sequence: CASRTSGTLRLGEYF. CDR3 in DNA: TGTGCCAGCAGGACCTCCGGGACTCTCAGACTAGGGGAGTACTTC.

The chain has TRBV10-1 and TRBJ2-5; 9 bases match TRBD1. Germline values: CDR1 WNHNN, CDR2 SYGVQD (reference sequence). CDR3 size: 16 residues. V lost 2 bases to trimming and J lost 4 bases; unmatched junction nucleotides: 8. The CDR3 DNA reads as TGCGCCAGCAGTGAGGATGACAGGGGGTTAACAGAGACCCAGTACTTC. Translation: CASSEDDRGLTETQYF.

This clone was seen only once. This rearrangement joins TRBV5-3 to TRBJ1-2; unclear D gene. TRBV5-3 is an ORF, and what it does is uncertain. This CDR3 is built from 16 residues. Trimming cost V 3 bases and J 8 bases, with 23 bases left between them. CDR3 loop: CARSSNPGTRARGYTF. In DNA, the CDR3 is TGTGCCAGAAGCTCCAACCCCGGAACCCGGGCGAGGGGCTACACCTTC.

This chain joins TRBV6-1 and TRBJ1-4, with 7 bases fitting TRBD1. The CDR3 is 15 amino acids. From germline, CDR1 is MNHNS and CDR2 SASEGT. The V segment lost 2 bases and the J segment 5 bases; nucleotides outside the gene matches: 5. The CDR3 nucleotides read TGTGCCAGCAGTGAACACAGGGGCCTGAATGAAAAACTGTTTTTT. Its translation: CASSEHRGLNEKLFF.

The J gene is TRBJ1-5, the V gene TRBV6-6, with 7 bases aligning to TRBD1. The CDR3 is 16 residues long. The V and J ends lost 4 bases and 6 bases, in that order; junction bases with no gene match: 12. Germline assignment: CDR1 MNHNY and CDR2 SVGAGI (reference sequence). Here the CDR3 reads CASSSPRQGFIQPQHF. CDR3 nucleotide sequence: TGTGCCAGCAGTTCCCCGAGACAGGGTTTTATTCAGCCCCAGCATTTT.

The rearrangement joins TRBV19 to TRBJ2-1, with TRBD1 as a possible D gene (6 bases). The V gene's germline CDR1 is LNHDA and CDR2 SQIVND (reference sequence). The CDR3 is 16 residues long. The V end lost 6 bases, the J end lost 2 bases, and 17 bases lay between the germline ends. The CDR3 protein is CASRGAGISAYNEQFF. CDR3 nucleotides: TGTGCCAGTAGGGGGGCCGGAATTTCGGCCTACAATGAGCAGTTCTTC.

The chain links TRBV5-1 to TRBJ2-1; 10 bases agree with TRBD1. Germline-derived CDR1 and CDR2 are SGHRS and YFSETQ. Trimming removed 6 bases from V and 9 bases from J; junction bases left unmatched: 12. The CDR3 contains 15 residues. The CDR3, as DNA: TGCGCCAGCACCACCGGGACAGGGGTTGTGGGTGAGCAGTTCTTC. Translation: CASTTGTGVVGEQFF.

The chain carries TRBV28 and TRBJ2-7; D is possibly TRBD2 (5 bases). V was pared by 5 bases and J by 4 bases, with 15 bases between. Germline lookup yields CDR1 MDHEN and CDR2 SYDVKM. This CDR3 contains 14 residues. CDR3 nucleotides: TGTGCCAGCAGTCCAACGTTCAGCGGATACGAGCAGTACTTC. Amino acid sequence: CASSPTFSGYEQYF.

With respect to this clone: Other DNA variants within this sample encode the same CDR3. V gene TRBV7-9 combines with J gene TRBJ2-6; D is uncertain. Trimming pared 4 bases from V and 0 bases from J, leaving 7 bases between. CDR1 is SEHNR and CDR2 is FQNEAQ in the germline V gene (reference sequence). The CDR3 is made up of 15 amino acids. CDR3 DNA sequence: TGTGCCAGCAGCTCGTATAGCTCTGGGGCCAACGTCCTGACTTTC. Translation gives CASSSYSSGANVLTF. Full variable domain (outside the CDR3, taken from reference TRBV7-9 and TRBJ2-6): DTGVSQNPRHKITKRGQNVTFRCDPISEHNRLYWYRQTLGQGPEFLTYFQNEAQLEKSRLLSDRFSAERPKGSFSTLEIQRTEQGDSAMYLCASSSYSSGANVLTFGAGSRLTVL.

This chain uses TRBV30 with TRBJ2-5; perhaps TRBD2 as D (7 bases). Trimming pared 5 bases from V and 5 bases from J, leaving 15 bases between. The CDR3 extends over 13 amino acids. The germline V gene encodes CDR1 GTSNPN and CDR2 SVGIG (reference sequence). The CDR3 sequence is CAWARGAEETQYF. The CDR3 region has the DNA TGTGCCTGGGCCCGGGGGGCGGAGGAGACCCAGTACTTC.

The chain carries TRBV14 and TRBJ1-1, with D hard to call. In germline, CDR1 is SGHDN, CDR2 FVKESK. V lost 4 bases and J 4 bases, leaving 10 bases between the germline ends. The CDR3 contains 13 residues. CDR3 coding DNA: TGTGCCAGCAGCCTGGATCCCGGCACTGAAGCTTTCTTT. Its protein product is CASSLDPGTEAFF.